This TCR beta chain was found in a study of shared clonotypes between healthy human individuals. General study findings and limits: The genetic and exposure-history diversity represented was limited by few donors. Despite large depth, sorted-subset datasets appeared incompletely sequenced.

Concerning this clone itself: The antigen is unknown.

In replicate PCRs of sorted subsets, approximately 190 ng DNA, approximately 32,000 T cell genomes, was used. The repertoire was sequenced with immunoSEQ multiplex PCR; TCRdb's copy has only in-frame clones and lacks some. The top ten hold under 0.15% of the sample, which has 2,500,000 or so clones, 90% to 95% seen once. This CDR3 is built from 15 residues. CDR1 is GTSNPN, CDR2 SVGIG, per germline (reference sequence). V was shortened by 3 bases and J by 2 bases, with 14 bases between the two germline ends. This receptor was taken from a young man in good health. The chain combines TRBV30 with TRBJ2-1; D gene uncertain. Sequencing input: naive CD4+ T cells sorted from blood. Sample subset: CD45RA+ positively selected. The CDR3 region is CAWSLLDPAYNEQFF. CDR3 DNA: TGTGCCTGGAGCTTACTGGACCCTGCCTACAATGAGCAGTTCTTC.